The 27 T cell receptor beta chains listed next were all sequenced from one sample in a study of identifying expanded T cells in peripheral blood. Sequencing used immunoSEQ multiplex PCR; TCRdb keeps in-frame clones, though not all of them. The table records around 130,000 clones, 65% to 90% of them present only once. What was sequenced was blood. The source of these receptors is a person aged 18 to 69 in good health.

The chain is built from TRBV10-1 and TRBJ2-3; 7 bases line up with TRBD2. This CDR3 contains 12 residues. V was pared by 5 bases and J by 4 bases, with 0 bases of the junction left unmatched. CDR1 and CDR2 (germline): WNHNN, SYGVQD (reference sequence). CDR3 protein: CASSRGADTQYF. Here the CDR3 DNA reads TGCGCCAGCAGTCGGGGGGCAGATACGCAGTATTTT.

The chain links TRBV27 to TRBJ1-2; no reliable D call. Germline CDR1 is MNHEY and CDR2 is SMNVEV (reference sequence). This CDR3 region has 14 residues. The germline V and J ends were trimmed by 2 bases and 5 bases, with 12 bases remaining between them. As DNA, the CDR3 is TGTGCCAGCAGTTTAAATACTGGGGAATATGGCTACACCTTC. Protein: CASSLNTGEYGYTF.

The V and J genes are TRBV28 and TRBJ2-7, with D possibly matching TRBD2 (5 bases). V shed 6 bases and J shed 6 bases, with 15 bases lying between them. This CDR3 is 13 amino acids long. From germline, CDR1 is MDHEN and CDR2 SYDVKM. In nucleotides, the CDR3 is TGTGCCAGCAGGGGGAGTATAAGAGGCGAGCAGTACTTC. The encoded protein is CASRGSIRGEQYF. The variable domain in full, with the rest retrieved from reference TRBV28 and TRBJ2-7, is DVKVTQSSRYLVKRTGEKVFLECVQDMDHENMFWYRQDPGLGLRLIYFSYDVKMKEKGDIPEGYSVSREKKERFSLILESASTNQTSMYLCASRGSIRGEQYFGPGTRLTVT.

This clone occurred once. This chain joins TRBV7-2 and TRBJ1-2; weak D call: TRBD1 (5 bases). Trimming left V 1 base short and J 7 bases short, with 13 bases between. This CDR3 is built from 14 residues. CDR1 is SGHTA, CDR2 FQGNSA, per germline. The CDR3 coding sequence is TGTGCCAGCAGCTTAGATAGGGGTGGCCCTGGCTACACCTTC. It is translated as CASSLDRGGPGYTF.

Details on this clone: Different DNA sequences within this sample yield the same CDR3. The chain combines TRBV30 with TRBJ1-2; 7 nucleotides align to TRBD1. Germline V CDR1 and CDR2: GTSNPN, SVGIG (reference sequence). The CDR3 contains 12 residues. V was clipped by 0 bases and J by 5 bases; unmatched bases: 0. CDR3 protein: CAWSVTGYGYTF. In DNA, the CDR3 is TGTGCCTGGAGTGTGACAGGGTATGGCTACACCTTC.

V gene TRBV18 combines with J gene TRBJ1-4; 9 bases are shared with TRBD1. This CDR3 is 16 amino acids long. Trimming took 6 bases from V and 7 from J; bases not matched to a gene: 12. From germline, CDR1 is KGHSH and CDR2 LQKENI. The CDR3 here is CASSLSYGTGSEKLFF. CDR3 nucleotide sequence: TGTGCCAGCTCCCTAAGTTATGGGACAGGGAGTGAAAAACTGTTTTTT.

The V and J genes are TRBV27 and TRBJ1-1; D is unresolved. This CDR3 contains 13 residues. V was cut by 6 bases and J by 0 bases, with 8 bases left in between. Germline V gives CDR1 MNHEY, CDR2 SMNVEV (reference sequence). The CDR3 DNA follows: TGTGCCAGCAGAGGGTATATGAACACTGAAGCTTTCTTT. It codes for CASRGYMNTEAFF.

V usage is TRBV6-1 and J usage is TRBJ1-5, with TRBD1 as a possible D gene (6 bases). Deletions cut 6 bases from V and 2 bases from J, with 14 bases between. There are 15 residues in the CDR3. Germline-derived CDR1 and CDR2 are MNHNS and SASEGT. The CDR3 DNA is TGTGCCAGCAGACAGGGCGCGGGGGGCAATCAGCCCCAGCATTTT. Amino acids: CASRQGAGGNQPQHF.

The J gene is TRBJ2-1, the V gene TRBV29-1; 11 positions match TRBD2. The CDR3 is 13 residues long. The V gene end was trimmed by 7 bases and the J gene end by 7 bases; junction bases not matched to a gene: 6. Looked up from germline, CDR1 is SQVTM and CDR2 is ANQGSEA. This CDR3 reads CSADPSGGNEQFF. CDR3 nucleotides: TGCAGCGCTGACCCTAGCGGGGGGAATGAGCAGTTCTTC.

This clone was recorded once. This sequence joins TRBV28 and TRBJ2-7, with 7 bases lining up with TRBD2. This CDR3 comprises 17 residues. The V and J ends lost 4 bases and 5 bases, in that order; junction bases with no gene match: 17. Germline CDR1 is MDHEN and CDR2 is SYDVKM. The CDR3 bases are TGTGCCAGCAGTTCCCCTTTCTCGGGAGGACCCGTCCACGAGCAGTACTTC. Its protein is CASSSPFSGGPVHEQYF.

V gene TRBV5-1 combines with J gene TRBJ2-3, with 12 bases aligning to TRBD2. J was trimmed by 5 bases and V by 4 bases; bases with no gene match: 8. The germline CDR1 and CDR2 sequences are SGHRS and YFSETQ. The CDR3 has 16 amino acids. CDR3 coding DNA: TGCGCCAGCAGCGCGACGACTAGCGGGAGTGGAGATACGCAGTATTTT. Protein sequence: CASSATTSGSGDTQYF.

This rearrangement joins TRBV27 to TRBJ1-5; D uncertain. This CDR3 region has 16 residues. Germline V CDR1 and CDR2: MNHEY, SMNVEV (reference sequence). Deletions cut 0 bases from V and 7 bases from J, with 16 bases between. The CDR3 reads CASSLSGIPAGQPQHF. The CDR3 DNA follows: TGTGCCAGCAGTTTATCCGGGATTCCCGCGGGACAGCCCCAGCATTTT.

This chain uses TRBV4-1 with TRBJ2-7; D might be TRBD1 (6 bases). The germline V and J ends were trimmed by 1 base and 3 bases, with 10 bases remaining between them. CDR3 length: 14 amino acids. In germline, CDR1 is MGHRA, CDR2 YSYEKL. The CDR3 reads CASSQVDSNYEQYF. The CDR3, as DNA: TGCGCCAGCAGCCAAGTGGACAGTAACTACGAGCAGTACTTC.

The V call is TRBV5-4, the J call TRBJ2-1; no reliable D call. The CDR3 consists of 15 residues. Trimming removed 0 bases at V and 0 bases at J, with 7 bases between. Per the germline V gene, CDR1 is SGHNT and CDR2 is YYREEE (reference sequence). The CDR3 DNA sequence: TGTGCCAGCAGCTTGGCTATTCCCTCCTACAATGAGCAGTTCTTC. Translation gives CASSLAIPSYNEQFF.

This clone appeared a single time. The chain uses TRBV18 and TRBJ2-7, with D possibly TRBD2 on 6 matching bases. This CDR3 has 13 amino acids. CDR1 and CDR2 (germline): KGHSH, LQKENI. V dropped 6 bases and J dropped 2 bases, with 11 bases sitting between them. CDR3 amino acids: CASSASSAYEQYF. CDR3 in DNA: TGTGCCAGCTCTGCCTCTAGCGCCTACGAGCAGTACTTC.

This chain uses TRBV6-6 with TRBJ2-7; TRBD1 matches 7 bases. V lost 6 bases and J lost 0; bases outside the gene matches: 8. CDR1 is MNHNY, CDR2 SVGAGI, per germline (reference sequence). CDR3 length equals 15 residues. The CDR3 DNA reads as TGTGCCAGCAGACAAAGACAGGGCCCCTCCTACGAGCAGTACTTC. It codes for CASRQRQGPSYEQYF.

CDR3 residues: CASTVGLNTGELFF. CDR3 nucleotide sequence: TGTGCCAGCACCGTGGGACTTAACACCGGGGAGCTGTTTTTT. The rearrangement uses TRBV2 and TRBJ2-2; D perhaps matches TRBD2 (6 bases). V was pared by 7 bases and J by 2 bases, with 11 bases between. The CDR3 is made up of 14 amino acids. Germline values: CDR1 SNHLY, CDR2 FYNNEI.

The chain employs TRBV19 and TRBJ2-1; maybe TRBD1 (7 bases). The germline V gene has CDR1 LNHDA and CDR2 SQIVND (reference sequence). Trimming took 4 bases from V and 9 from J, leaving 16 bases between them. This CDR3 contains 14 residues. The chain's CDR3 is CASSTGGKVGEQFF. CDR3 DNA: TGTGCCAGTAGTACAGGGGGGAAGGTCGGTGAGCAGTTCTTC.

The CDR3 nucleotides are TGTGCCAGCAGCCAAGTTTCGCCTCGTCGGAACCCCTTTAGGCAGTACTTC. Encoded protein: CASSQVSPRRNPFRQYF. The chain has TRBV14 and TRBJ2-7; the D is unclear. CDR1 is SGHDN and CDR2 is FVKESK in the germline V gene. The V end was cut by 1 base, the J end by 9 bases, with 25 bases between. The CDR3 runs 17 residues.

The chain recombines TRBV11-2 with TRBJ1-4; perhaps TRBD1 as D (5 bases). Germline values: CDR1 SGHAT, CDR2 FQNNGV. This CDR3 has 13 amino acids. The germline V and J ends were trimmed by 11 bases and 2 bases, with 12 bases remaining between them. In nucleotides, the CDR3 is TGTGCCTCCACCCCAGGGACTAATGAAAAACTGTTTTTT. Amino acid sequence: CASTPGTNEKLFF.

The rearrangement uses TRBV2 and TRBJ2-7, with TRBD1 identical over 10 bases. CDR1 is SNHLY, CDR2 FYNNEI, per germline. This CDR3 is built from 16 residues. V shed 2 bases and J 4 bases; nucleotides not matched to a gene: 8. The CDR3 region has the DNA TGTGCCAGCAGTGAAACGGGACAGGGGTTTGGTTACGAGCAGTACTTC. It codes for CASSETGQGFGYEQYF.

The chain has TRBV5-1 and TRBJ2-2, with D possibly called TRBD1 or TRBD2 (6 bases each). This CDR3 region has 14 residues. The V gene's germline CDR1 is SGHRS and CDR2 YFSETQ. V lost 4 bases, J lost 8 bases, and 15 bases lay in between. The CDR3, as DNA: TGCGCCAGCAGCCTCGGAACAGGGACTGGGGAGCTGTTTTTT. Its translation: CASSLGTGTGELFF.

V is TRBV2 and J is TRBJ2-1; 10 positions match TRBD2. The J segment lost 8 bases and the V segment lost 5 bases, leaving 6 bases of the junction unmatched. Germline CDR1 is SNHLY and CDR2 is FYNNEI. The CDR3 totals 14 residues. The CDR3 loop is CASSPLAGEDEQFF. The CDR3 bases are TGTGCCAGCAGTCCCCTAGCGGGAGAAGATGAGCAGTTCTTC.

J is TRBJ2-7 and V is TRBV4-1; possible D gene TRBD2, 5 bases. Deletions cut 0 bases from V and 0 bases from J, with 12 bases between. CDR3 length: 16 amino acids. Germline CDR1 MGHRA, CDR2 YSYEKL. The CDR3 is CASSQDERRSSYEQYF. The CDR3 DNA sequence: TGCGCCAGCAGCCAAGATGAGCGGAGGAGCTCCTACGAGCAGTACTTC.

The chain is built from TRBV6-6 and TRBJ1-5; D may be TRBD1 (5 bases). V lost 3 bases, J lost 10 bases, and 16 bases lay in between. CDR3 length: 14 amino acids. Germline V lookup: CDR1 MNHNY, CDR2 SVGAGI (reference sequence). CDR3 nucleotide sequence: TGTGCCAGCAGTTATTTGGGGGATCAGGAACCCCAGCATTTT. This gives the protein CASSYLGDQEPQHF.

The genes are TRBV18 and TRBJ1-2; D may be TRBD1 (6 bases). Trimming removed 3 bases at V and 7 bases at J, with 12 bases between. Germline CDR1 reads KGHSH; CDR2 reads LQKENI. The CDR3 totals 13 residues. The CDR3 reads CASSPDSTGGYTF. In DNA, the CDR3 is TGTGCCAGCTCACCGGACAGTACGGGTGGCTACACCTTC. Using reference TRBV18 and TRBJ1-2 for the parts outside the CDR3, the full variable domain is NAGVMQNPRHLVRRRGQEARLRCSPMKGHSHVYWYRQLPEEGLKFMVYLQKENIIDESGMPKERFSAEFPKEGPSILRIQQVVRGDSAAYFCASSPDSTGGYTFGSGTRLTVV.

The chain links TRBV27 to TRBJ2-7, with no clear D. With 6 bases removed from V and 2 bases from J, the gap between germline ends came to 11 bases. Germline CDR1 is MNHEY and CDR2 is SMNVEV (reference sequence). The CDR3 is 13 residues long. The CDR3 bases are TGTGCCAGCAGGGATACTACCGCCTACGAGCAGTACTTC. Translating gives CASRDTTAYEQYF.